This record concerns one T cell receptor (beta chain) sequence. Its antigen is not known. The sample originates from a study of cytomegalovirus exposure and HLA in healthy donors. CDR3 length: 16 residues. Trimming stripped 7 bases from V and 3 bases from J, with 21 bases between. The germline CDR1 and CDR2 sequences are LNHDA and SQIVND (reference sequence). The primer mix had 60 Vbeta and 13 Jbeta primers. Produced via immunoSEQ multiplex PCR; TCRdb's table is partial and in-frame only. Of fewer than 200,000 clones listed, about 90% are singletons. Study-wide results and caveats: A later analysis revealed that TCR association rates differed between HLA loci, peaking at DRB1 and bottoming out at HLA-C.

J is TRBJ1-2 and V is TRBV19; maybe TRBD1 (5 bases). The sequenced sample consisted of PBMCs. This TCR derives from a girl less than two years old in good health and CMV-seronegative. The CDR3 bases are TGTGCCAGTACCTATATGGAGACAGTGGGTCACTATGGCTACACCTTC. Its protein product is CASTYMETVGHYGYTF.